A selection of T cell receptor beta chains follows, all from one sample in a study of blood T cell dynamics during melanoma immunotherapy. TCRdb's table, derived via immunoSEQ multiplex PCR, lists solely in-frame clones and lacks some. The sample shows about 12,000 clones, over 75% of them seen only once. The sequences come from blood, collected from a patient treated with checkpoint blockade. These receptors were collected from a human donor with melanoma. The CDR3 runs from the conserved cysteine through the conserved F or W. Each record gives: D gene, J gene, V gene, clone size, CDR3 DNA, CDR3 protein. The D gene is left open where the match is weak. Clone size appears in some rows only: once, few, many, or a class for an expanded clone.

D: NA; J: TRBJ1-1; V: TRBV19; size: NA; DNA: TGTGCCAGTAGCCTTACTCGTTCGGGGACTGAAGCTTTCTTT; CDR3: CASSLTRSGTEAFF
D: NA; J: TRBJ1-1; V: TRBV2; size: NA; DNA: TGTGCCAGCAGGCCTAAGGGTAGGCAGACGGGCACTGAAGCTTTCTTT; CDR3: CASRPKGRQTGTEAFF
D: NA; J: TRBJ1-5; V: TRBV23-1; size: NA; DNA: TGCGCCAGCAGTCACGGCGGGGGAAATCAGCCCCAGCATTTT; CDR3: CASSHGGGNQPQHF
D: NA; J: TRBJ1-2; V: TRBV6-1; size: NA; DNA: TGTGCCAGCAGGTCTCAGGAGACCCGCTATGGCTACACCTTC; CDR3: CASRSQETRYGYTF
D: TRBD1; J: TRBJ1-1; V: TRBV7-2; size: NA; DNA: TGTGCCAGCAGCTTAGGGACAGGCAAGAACACTGAAGCTTTCTTT; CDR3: CASSLGTGKNTEAFF
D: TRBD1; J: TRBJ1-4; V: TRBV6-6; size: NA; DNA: TGTGCCAGCAGCCCCCCCGGGACAGGGGGGGAAAAACTGTTTTTT; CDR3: CASSPPGTGGEKLFF
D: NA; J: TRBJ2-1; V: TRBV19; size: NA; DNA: TGTGCCAGTAGTATGGGTTCCTACAATGAGCAGTTCTTC; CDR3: CASSMGSYNEQFF
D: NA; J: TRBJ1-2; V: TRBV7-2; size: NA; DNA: TGTGCCAGCAGCTTAGCGTTAAAGGGGACCCCATATGGCTACACCTTC; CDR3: CASSLALKGTPYGYTF
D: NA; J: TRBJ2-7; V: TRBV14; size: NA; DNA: TGTGCCAGCAGCCCGGGCGGGTCAAGGAGTGAGCAGTACTTC; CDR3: CASSPGGSRSEQYF
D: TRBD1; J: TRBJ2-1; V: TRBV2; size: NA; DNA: TGTGCCAGCGAAGACAGGGCCTACAATGAGCAGTTCTTC; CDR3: CASEDRAYNEQFF
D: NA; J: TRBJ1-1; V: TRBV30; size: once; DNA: TGTGCCTGGGGGCGACACTTCCCGAACACTGAAGCTTTCTTT; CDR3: CAWGRHFPNTEAFF
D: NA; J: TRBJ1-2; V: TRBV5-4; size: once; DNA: TGTGCCAGCAGCTTGGCCAGGGGACGCAGCTATGGCTACACCTTC; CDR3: CASSLARGRSYGYTF
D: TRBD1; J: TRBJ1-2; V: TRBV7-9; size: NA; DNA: TGTGCCAGCAGCCTACAGGGGGCTGGCGGCTACACCTTC; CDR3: CASSLQGAGGYTF
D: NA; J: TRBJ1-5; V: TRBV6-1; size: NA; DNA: TGTGCCAGCAGTGAAGGGGGCTATAGCAATCAGCCCCAGCATTTT; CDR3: CASSEGGYSNQPQHF
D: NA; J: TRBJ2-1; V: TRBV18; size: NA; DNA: TGTGCCAGCTCACCGTGGGGCTATTCCTACAATGAGCAGTTCTTC; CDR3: CASSPWGYSYNEQFF
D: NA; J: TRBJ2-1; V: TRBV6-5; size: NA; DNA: TGTGCCAGCAGTTACCGCGGCAGGGGGGGCAATGAGCAGTTCTTC; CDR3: CASSYRGRGGNEQFF
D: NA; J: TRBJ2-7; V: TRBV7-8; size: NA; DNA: TGTGCCAGCAGCTCTAGGAGGTTTAGCTCCTACGAGCAGTACTTC; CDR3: CASSSRRFSSYEQYF
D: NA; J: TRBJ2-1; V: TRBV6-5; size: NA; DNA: TGTGCCAGCAGCCCGGACTGGGGATATTACAATGAGCAGTTCTTC; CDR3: CASSPDWGYYNEQFF
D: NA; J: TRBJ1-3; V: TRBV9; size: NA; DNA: TGTGCCAGCAGCGTCACAGGGATCTCTGGAAACACCATATATTTT; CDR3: CASSVTGISGNTIYF
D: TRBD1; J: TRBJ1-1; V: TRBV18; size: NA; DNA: TGTGCCAGCTCATCGGAGGACAGGGGGGGCACTGAAGCTTTCTTT; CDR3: CASSSEDRGGTEAFF
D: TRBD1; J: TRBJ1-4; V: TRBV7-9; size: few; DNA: TGTGCCAGCACGCAAACAGGGGGGATAGGAGAAAAACTGTTTTTT; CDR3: CASTQTGGIGEKLFF
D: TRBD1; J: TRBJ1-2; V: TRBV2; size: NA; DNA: TGTGCCAGCAGTGATTCAGGGGGGACGGAGTATGGCTACACCTTC; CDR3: CASSDSGGTEYGYTF
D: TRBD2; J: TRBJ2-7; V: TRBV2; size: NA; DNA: TGTGCCAGCAGGGGGACTAGCGGGAGGGGTGAGCAGTACTTC; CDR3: CASRGTSGRGEQYF
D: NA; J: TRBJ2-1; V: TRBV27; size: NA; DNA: TGTGCCAGCAGTTTTTGGGGGGCACCCTACAATGAGCAGTTCTTC; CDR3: CASSFWGAPYNEQFF
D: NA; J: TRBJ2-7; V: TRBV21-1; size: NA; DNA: TGTGCCAGCAGCCCGCGGACTCGACAGAGCTCCTACGAGCAGTACTTC; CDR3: CASSPRTRQSSYEQYF
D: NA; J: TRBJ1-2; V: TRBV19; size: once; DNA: TGTGCCAGTAGTATCCTACAGCATAACTATGGCTACACCTTC; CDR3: CASSILQHNYGYTF
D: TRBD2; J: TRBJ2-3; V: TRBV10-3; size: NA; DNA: TGTGCCATCAGTCCCGGACTAGCGGGGGGGCTAAGCGCGCAGTATTTT; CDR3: CAISPGLAGGLSAQYF
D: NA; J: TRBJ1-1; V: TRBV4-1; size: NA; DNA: TGCGCCATCAAGAGCTTGAACACTGAAGCTTTCTTT; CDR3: CAIKSLNTEAFF
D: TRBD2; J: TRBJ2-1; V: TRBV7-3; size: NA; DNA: TGTGCCAGCAGCCCCCAGGGGCGGGAGGTCCTGAATGAGCAGTTCTTC; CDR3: CASSPQGREVLNEQFF
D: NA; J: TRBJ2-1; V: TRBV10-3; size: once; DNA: TGTGCCATCAGTGAGTCGAAGTTCCTAGCACGGGGTTACAATGAGCAGTTCTTC; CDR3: CAISESKFLARGYNEQFF